The 9 T cell receptor beta chains presented below share a single source sample, sequenced in a study of cytomegalovirus exposure and HLA in healthy donors. A multiplex PCR was run with 60 Vbeta primers and 13 Jbeta primers. Sequencing used immunoSEQ multiplex PCR; TCRdb keeps in-frame clones, though not all of them. The data hold about 59,000 clones, with just under 75% observed a single time. The sequenced sample was PBMCs. The receptors originated from a young man in good health and CMV-seropositive.

V is TRBV7-6 and J is TRBJ2-1; D is possibly TRBD2 (7 bases). Trimming removed 1 base from V and 9 bases from J, with 10 bases in between. The length of the CDR3 is 13 residues. Germline assignment: CDR1 SGHVS and CDR2 FNYEAQ. The CDR3 sequence is CASSLGGGGEQFF. The DNA of the CDR3 is TGTGCCAGCAGCTTAGGGGGGGGCGGTGAGCAGTTCTTC.

This clone occurred once. The chain joins TRBV9 to TRBJ2-3; a possible D gene is TRBD2 (6 bases). V was cut by 0 bases and J by 5 bases, with 10 bases left in between. The CDR3 covers 14 residues. In germline, CDR1 is SGDLS, CDR2 YYNGEE. CDR3 DNA: TGTGCCAGCAGCGTAGCGGGGGTGGTAGATACGCAGTATTTT. Translating it yields CASSVAGVVDTQYF. Using reference TRBV9 and TRBJ2-3 for the parts outside the CDR3, the full variable domain is DSGVTQTPKHLITATGQRVTLRCSPRSGDLSVYWYQQSLDQGLQFLIQYYNGEERAKGNILERFSAQQFPDLHSELNLSSLELGDSALYFCASSVAGVVDTQYFGPGTRLTVL.

Regarding this clone: The junction and the germline gene differ at one end; a read error may be behind it. The identical CDR3 is also encoded by other nucleotide sequences in the sample. The chain joins TRBV9 to TRBJ2-1, with D perhaps matching TRBD2 (6 bases). From germline, CDR1 is SGDLS and CDR2 YYNGEE. This CDR3 contains 15 residues. The DNA for the CDR3 is TGTGCCAGCAGCGTAGGGACTACTACGGGAAATGAGCAATTCTTC. Amino acids: CASSVGTTTGNEQFF. The full variable domain, in which reference TRBV9 and TRBJ2-1 provide the parts outside the CDR3, is DSGVTQTPKHLITATGQRVTLRCSPRSGDLSVYWYQQSLDQGLQFLIQYYNGEERAKGNILERFSAQQFPDLHSELNLSSLELGDSALYFCASSVGTTTGNEQFFGPGTRLTVL.

In its sample, this clone was seen a few times. V usage is TRBV4-2 and J usage is TRBJ1-1; possible D gene TRBD1, 6 bases. This CDR3 comprises 13 residues. In germline, CDR1 is LGHNA, CDR2 YNFKEQ. Trimming took off 4 bases at V and 1 base at J, with 7 bases between the two ends. In DNA form, the CDR3 reads TGTGCCAGCAGCCGGACAGCGAACACTGAAGCTTTCTTT. It translates to CASSRTANTEAFF.

The V call is TRBV4-2, the J call TRBJ2-1; 7 nucleotides match TRBD1. V was clipped by 1 base and J by 7 bases; unmatched bases: 13. Germline loops: CDR1 LGHNA, CDR2 YNFKEQ. CDR3 length: 17 residues. The CDR3 sequence is CASSQAVDRVVGNEQFF. CDR3 DNA: TGTGCCAGCAGCCAAGCCGTAGACAGGGTAGTGGGAAATGAGCAGTTCTTC.

V gene TRBV5-1 combines with J gene TRBJ1-2; D may be TRBD1 (6 bases). This CDR3 comprises 16 residues. Germline CDR1 reads SGHRS; CDR2 reads YFSETQ. With 0 bases removed from V and 6 bases from J, the gap between germline ends came to 18 bases. CDR3 bases: TGCGCCAGCAGCTTGGCCCCCCGGAGGGGGGGGGATGGCTACACCTTC. As protein: CASSLAPRRGGDGYTF. The variable domain in full, with the rest retrieved from reference TRBV5-1 and TRBJ1-2, is KAGVTQTPRYLIKTRGQQVTLSCSPISGHRSVSWYQQTPGQGLQFLFEYFSETQRNKGNFPGRFSGRQFSNSRSEMNVSTLELGDSALYLCASSLAPRRGGDGYTFGSGTRLTVV.

As regards this clone: Because the CDR3 is missing its conserved closing phenylalanine or tryptophan, this is likely a read error. The gene calls are TRBV7-8 and TRBJ1-6; no clear D gene. CDR3 size: 14 residues. V dropped 5 bases and J dropped 5 bases, with 10 bases sitting between them. CDR1 and CDR2 (germline): SGHVS, FQNEAQ. Written as DNA, the CDR3 is TGTGCCAGCAGCCTGAGGTCCGATAATTCACCCCTCCACGTT. Encoded protein: CASSLRSDNSPLHV.

This clone was observed a single time. The V call is TRBV5-1, the J call TRBJ2-7; TRBD1 matches 11 bases. The CDR3 runs 15 residues. Losses at the gene ends were 3 bases for V and 3 bases for J; bases not matched to a gene: 5. Germline V gene sequence: CDR1 SGHRS, CDR2 YFSETQ. The CDR3 reads CASSSGTGGFYEQYF. CDR3 bases: TGCGCCAGCAGCTCGGGGACAGGGGGTTTCTACGAGCAGTACTTC.

The rearrangement uses TRBV19 and TRBJ2-5, with TRBD2 identical over 9 bases. V was pared by 7 bases and J by 1 base, with 7 bases of the junction left unmatched. The germline V gene encodes CDR1 LNHDA and CDR2 SQIVND (reference sequence). The CDR3 runs to 15 residues. This CDR3 reads CASIPAGGSQETQYF. The CDR3 DNA reads as TGTGCCAGTATCCCAGCGGGGGGATCCCAAGAGACCCAGTACTTC.